This TCR beta chain stems from a study of blood T cell repertoires in COVID-19. On the study more broadly: COVID-19 samples from acute and convalescent phases originated in the United States, Italy and Spain.

Those enrolled in Seattle joined during active infection and were followed longitudinally afterward. Only in-frame clones appear in the TCRdb table, and some are missing; sequencing was by immunoSEQ multiplex PCR. In the table there are roughly 500,000 clones, about 91% of which are singletons. This CDR3 has 14 residues. Germline CDR1 reads SEHNR; CDR2 reads FQNEAQ (reference sequence). V trimming: 4 bases; J trimming: 11 bases; junction bases outside the gene matches: 11. The chain links TRBV7-9 to TRBJ2-7; 10 positions match TRBD2. The source of this sequence is a man aged 18 to 30 with COVID-19, enrolled during active disease. Sequences were obtained from peripheral blood. CDR3 residues: CASSSLGASGSKYF. The CDR3 DNA is TGTGCCAGCAGCTCCCTAGGAGCTAGCGGGAGTAAGTACTTC. The variable domain in full, completed from reference TRBV7-9 and TRBJ2-7, reads DTGVSQNPRHKITKRGQNVTFRCDPISEHNRLYWYRQTLGQGPEFLTYFQNEAQLEKSRLLSDRFSAERPKGSFSTLEIQRTEQGDSAMYLCASSSLGASGSKYFGPGTRLTVT.